The clone carrying this T cell receptor (beta chain) showed up many times. Its target is unknown. These data belong to a study of T cell repertoires in cytomegalovirus infection. Background on the study: Indicated by public TCR beta signatures were CMV infection and matching HLA type.

TCRdb ran MiXCR on the reads and lists one entry per CDR3 protein. The sample has 400,000 to 600,000 distinct CDR3 sequences, about 42% seen once; the top ten hold 35% to 50%. Study-level results: Adding up the frequency of public TCR beta families identified people who carried CMV plus the relevant HLA.

Sequencing was performed on cultured PBMCs, taken from culture after CMV antigen stimulation. The source is a human donor in good health (CMV status not recorded). Some clones in this sample may be carry-over from other donors' samples.

The CDR3 region has the DNA TGTGCCACCAGTGATTCCCGGGACAGGGCAGATACGCAGTATTTT. This codes for CATSDSRDRADTQYF. The V gene is TRBV24-1, the J gene TRBJ2-3; TRBD1 aligns across 9 bases. Unmatched junction bases numbered 3, after V lost 2 bases and J lost 4 bases. Germline V gene lookup returns CDR1 KGHDR and CDR2 SFDVKD. The CDR3 is made up of 15 amino acids.